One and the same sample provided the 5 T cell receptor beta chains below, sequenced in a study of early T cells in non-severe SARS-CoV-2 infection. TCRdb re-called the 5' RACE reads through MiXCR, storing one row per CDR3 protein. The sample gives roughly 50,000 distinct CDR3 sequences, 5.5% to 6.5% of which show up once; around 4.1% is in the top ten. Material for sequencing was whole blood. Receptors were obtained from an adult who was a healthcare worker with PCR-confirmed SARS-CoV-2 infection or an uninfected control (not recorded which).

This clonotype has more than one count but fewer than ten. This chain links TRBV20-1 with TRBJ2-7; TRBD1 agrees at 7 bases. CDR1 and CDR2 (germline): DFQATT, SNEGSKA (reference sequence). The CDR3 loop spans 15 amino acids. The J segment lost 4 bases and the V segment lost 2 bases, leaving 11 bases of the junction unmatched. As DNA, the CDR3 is TGCAGTGCTAGAAAGACAGGGTTACCTCGGTACGAGCAGTACTTC. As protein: CSARKTGLPRYEQYF.

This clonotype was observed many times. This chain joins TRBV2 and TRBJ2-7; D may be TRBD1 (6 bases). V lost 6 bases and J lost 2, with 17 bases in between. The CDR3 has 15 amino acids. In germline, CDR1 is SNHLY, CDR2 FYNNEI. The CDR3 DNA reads TGTGCCAGCAGCCCGGGACAACTGCTAACCTACGAGCAGTACTTC. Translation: CASSPGQLLTYEQYF. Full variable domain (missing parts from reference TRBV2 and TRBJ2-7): EPEVTQTPSHQVTQMGQEVILRCVPISNHLYFYWYRQILGQKVEFLVSFYNNEISEKSEIFDDQFSVERPDGSNFTLKIRSTKLEDSAMYFCASSPGQLLTYEQYFGPGTRLTVT.

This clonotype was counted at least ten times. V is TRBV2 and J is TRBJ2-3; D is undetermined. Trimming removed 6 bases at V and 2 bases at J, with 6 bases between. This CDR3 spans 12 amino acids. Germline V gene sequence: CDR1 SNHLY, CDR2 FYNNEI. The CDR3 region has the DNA TGTGCCAGCAGCCCCTTCACAGATACGCAGTATTTT. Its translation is CASSPFTDTQYF.

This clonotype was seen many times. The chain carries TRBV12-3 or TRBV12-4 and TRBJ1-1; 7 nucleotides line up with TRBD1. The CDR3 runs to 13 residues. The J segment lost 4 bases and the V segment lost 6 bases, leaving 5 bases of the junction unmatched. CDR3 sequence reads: CASRRGPSTEAFF. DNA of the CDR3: TGTGCCAGCAGAAGGGGGCCGAGCACTGAAGCTTTCTTT.

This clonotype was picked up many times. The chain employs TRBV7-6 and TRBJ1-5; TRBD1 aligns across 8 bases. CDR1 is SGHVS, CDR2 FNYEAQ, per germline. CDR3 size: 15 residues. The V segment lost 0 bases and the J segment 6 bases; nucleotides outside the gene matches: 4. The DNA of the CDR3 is TGTGCCAGCAGCTTAGCAACAGGGGGAAGTCAGCCCCAGCATTTT. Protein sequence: CASSLATGGSQPQHF.